These 16 T cell receptor beta chains originate from one sample sequenced in a study of T cell responses to AZD1222 COVID-19 vaccine. Only in-frame clones appear in the TCRdb table, and some are missing; sequencing was by immunoSEQ multiplex PCR. Of 200,000 or so clones listed, 90% to 95% are singletons. The specimen was peripheral blood, collected on day 0 of AZD1222 vaccination. These receptor sequences come from an adult in good health.

The chain recombines TRBV7-2 with TRBJ2-7; 12 bases agree with TRBD2. Germline V gene lookup returns CDR1 SGHTA and CDR2 FQGNSA. This CDR3 contains 15 residues. The V and J ends lost 5 bases and 3 bases, in that order; junction bases with no gene match: 5. CDR3 region: CASSPLAGGFYEQYF. CDR3 nucleotides: TGTGCCAGCAGCCCCCTAGCGGGAGGGTTCTACGAGCAGTACTTC. Based on the CDR3 plus reference TRBV7-2 and TRBJ2-7, the full variable domain is GAGVSQSPSNKVTEKGKDVELRCDPISGHTALYWYRQSLGQGLEFLIYFQGNSAPDKSGLPSDRFSAERTGGSVSTLTIQRTQQEDSAVYLCASSPLAGGFYEQYFGPGTRLTVT.

This clone was seen more than once but under ten times. This chain connects TRBV24-1 to TRBJ2-3; D remains ambiguous. Trimming shortened V by 4 bases and J by 0 bases, and 10 bases separated the two germline ends. This CDR3 is built from 15 residues. Germline lookup yields CDR1 KGHDR and CDR2 SFDVKD. CDR3 amino acids: CATSDAGPSTDTQYF. The CDR3 DNA sequence: TGTGCCACCAGTGACGCCGGGCCTAGCACAGATACGCAGTATTTT.

This clone was observed a single time. The chain has TRBV2 and TRBJ1-1; 9 nucleotides agree with TRBD1. Germline assignment: CDR1 SNHLY and CDR2 FYNNEI. J gave up 4 bases and V 6 bases, and 3 bases lay outside the gene matches. This CDR3 region has 13 residues. The CDR3 loop is CASSAGQGTEAFF. Written as DNA, the CDR3 is TGTGCCAGCAGCGCGGGACAGGGCACTGAAGCTTTCTTT.

This clone occurred once. The chain links TRBV2 to TRBJ1-3, with D maybe TRBD1 (5 bases). CDR1 is SNHLY, CDR2 FYNNEI, per germline. CDR3 size: 15 residues. Trimming pared 5 bases from V and 1 base from J, leaving 12 bases between. CDR3 region: CASSLQEISGNTIYF. The DNA for the CDR3 is TGTGCCAGCAGTTTACAGGAGATTTCTGGAAACACCATATATTTT.

The chain links TRBV18 to TRBJ1-2; no reliable D call. V was trimmed by 3 bases and J by 6 bases, leaving 8 bases between them. The length of the CDR3 is 12 residues. Per the germline V gene, CDR1 is KGHSH and CDR2 is LQKENI. CDR3 amino acids: CASSPTEHGYTF. For the CDR3, the DNA is TGTGCCAGCTCACCCACAGAGCATGGCTACACCTTC.

The chain carries TRBV4-3 and TRBJ1-3; perhaps TRBD1 as D (6 bases). The CDR3 spans 15 residues. Looked up from germline, CDR1 is LGHNA and CDR2 is YSLEER. The V and J ends lost 0 bases and 0 bases respectively, with 6 bases between them. CDR3 loop: CASSQDRGSGNTIYF. The CDR3 DNA follows: TGCGCCAGCAGCCAAGACAGGGGCTCTGGAAACACCATATATTTT.

The chain links TRBV5-5 to TRBJ1-5; D might be TRBD1 (5 bases). V was pared by 4 bases and J by 5 bases, with 16 bases between. CDR1 is SGHKS and CDR2 is YYEKEE in the germline V gene (reference sequence). This CDR3 is 15 amino acids long. As DNA, the CDR3 is TGTGCCAGCAGCGCCGGGGCAAGGAGTCATCAGCCCCAGCATTTT. Its protein is CASSAGARSHQPQHF.

This chain links TRBV6-5 with TRBJ2-2; no reliable D call. The germline V gene encodes CDR1 MNHEY and CDR2 SVGAGI. V lost 7 bases and J 0 bases, leaving 12 bases between the germline ends. There are 15 residues in the CDR3. DNA of the CDR3: TGTGCCAGCAACCCCACCACTGCGAACACCGGGGAGCTGTTTTTT. Amino acids: CASNPTTANTGELFF.

The chain links TRBV18 to TRBJ1-2, with D possibly being TRBD1 (5 bases). This CDR3 has 15 amino acids. The V end lost 1 base, the J end lost 0 bases, and 9 bases lay between the germline ends. Germline CDR1 and CDR2: KGHSH and LQKENI. CDR3 in DNA: TGTGCCAGCTCACCACTGAGGGGCACTAACTATGGCTACACCTTC. Translation: CASSPLRGTNYGYTF.

The V gene is TRBV16, the J gene TRBJ1-1; D not resolved. The CDR3 runs to 13 residues. CDR1 is KGHSY and CDR2 is FQNENV in the germline V gene. Trimming stripped 4 bases from V and 1 base from J, with 7 bases between. In DNA, the CDR3 is TGTGCCAGCAGCCCGTACAGGAACACTGAAGCTTTCTTT. Translation gives CASSPYRNTEAFF.

The V gene is TRBV2, the J gene TRBJ1-1; D may be TRBD1 (5 bases). Germline V gene lookup returns CDR1 SNHLY and CDR2 FYNNEI. The length of the CDR3 is 14 residues. V was cut by 4 bases and J by 4 bases, with 13 bases left in between. CDR3 nucleotide sequence: TGTGCCAGCAGTGGGTTCATTAGGGGCACTGAAGCTTTCTTT. Its protein is CASSGFIRGTEAFF.

Written as DNA, the CDR3 is TGTGCCAGCAGTTTCCACAGGGGTAGTGAAAAACTGTTTTTT. Amino acids: CASSFHRGSEKLFF. The chain combines TRBV27 with TRBJ1-4, with 7 positions matching TRBD1. The CDR3 contains 14 residues. Unmatched junction bases numbered 5, after V lost 3 bases and J lost 7 bases. CDR1 and CDR2 from the germline V gene are MNHEY and SMNVEV (reference sequence). The full variable domain, completed using reference TRBV27 and TRBJ1-4, is EAQVTQNPRYLITVTGKKLTVTCSQNMNHEYMSWYRQDPGLGLRQIYYSMNVEVTDKGDVPEGYKVSRKEKRNFPLILESPSPNQTSLYFCASSFHRGSEKLFFGSGTQLSVL.

There are a few counts of this clone. This chain connects TRBV2 to TRBJ2-7; D ambiguous. V was clipped by 6 bases and J by 0 bases, with 12 bases between them. Germline-derived CDR1 and CDR2 are SNHLY and FYNNEI. The CDR3 sequence is 14 residues long. The CDR3, as DNA: TGTGCCAGCAGGGTCCTAGGTCTCTCCTACGAGCAGTACTTC. It encodes CASRVLGLSYEQYF.

The J gene is TRBJ1-2, the V gene TRBV30; a weak D match, TRBD1 (5 bases). CDR1 is GTSNPN and CDR2 is SVGIG in the germline V gene (reference sequence). The ends were cut back, 5 bases at V and 8 bases at J, with 24 bases in the middle. There are 15 residues in the CDR3. The CDR3 region is CAWAGKGYRGKGYTF. The DNA for the CDR3 is TGTGCCTGGGCGGGGAAAGGTTACCGGGGGAAAGGCTACACCTTC. Full variable domain (outside the CDR3, taken from reference TRBV30 and TRBJ1-2): SQTIHQWPATLVQPVGSPLSLECTVEGTSNPNLYWYRQAAGRGLQLLFYSVGIGQISSEVPQNLSASRPQDRQFILSSKKLLLSDSGFYLCAWAGKGYRGKGYTFGSGTRLTVV.

This clone was seen only a few times. This sequence joins TRBV27 and TRBJ2-3, with D possibly being TRBD1 (7 bases). Germline lookup yields CDR1 MNHEY and CDR2 SMNVEV (reference sequence). V was clipped by 3 bases and J by 5 bases, with 18 bases between them. The CDR3 length is 16 residues. The DNA of the CDR3 is TGTGCCAGCAGTTTTCTCACTGGGCAGGGGGGAGATACGCAGTATTTT. It codes for CASSFLTGQGGDTQYF.

The chain couples TRBV6-6 to TRBJ1-1; D is possibly TRBD1 (5 bases). Trimming removed 5 bases at V and 0 bases at J, with 19 bases between. The CDR3 has 17 amino acids. In germline, CDR1 is MNHNY, CDR2 SVGAGI (reference sequence). This CDR3 reads CASSQRGGPVMNTEAFF. In DNA, the CDR3 is TGTGCCAGCAGTCAACGGGGGGGACCCGTCATGAACACTGAAGCTTTCTTT.